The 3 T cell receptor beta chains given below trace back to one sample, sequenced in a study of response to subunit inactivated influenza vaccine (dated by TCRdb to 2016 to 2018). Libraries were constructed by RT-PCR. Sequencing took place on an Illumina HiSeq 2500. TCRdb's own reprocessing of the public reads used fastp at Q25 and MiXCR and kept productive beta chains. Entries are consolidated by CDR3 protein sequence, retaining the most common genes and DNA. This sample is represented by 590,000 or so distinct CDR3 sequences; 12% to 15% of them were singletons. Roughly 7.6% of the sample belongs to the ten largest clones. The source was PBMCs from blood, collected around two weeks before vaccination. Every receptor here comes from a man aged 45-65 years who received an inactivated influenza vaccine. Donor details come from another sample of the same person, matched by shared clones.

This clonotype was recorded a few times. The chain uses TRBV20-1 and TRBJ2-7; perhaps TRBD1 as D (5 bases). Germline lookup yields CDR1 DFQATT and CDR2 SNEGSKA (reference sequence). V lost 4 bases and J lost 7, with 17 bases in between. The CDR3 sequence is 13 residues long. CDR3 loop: CSATLVLTGEQYF. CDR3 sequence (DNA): TGCAGTGCTACTCTAGTTCTCACAGGAGAGCAGTACTTC.

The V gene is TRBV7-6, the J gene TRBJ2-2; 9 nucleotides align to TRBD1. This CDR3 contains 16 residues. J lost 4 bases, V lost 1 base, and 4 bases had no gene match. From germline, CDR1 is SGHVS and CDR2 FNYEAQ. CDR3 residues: CASSLGTGVFTGELFF. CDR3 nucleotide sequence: TGTGCCAGCAGCTTAGGGACAGGGGTATTCACCGGGGAGCTGTTTTTT. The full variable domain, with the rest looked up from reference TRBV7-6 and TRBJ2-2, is GAGVSQSPRYKVTKRGQDVALRCDPISGHVSLYWYRQALGQGPEFLTYFNYEAQQDKSGLPNDRFSAERPEGSISTLTIQRTEQRDSAMYRCASSLGTGVFTGELFFGEGSRLTVL.

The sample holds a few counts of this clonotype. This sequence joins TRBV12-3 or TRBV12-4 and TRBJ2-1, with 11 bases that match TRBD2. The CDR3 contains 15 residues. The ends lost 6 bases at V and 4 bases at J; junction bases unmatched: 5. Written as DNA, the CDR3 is TGTGCCAGCAGGAAGGCTAGCGGGGGGTACAATGAGCAGTTCTTC. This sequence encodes CASRKASGGYNEQFF.